This T cell receptor beta chain was obtained from a study of cytomegalovirus exposure and HLA in healthy donors. Study-wide results and limits: Versus the roughly 700-donor mean, an Asian-associated ancestry cluster reportedly showed fewer N-insertions in a later analysis.

As concerns this clone: Antigen: not known.

The study ran its PCR with 60 Vbeta and 13 Jbeta primers. Libraries were prepared by immunoSEQ multiplex PCR; TCRdb keeps only in-frame clonotypes and omits some of them. Of 300,000 or so clones detected, approximately 84% appear once; the ten largest clones hold approximately 2%. Losses at the gene ends were 5 bases for V and 0 bases for J; bases not matched to a gene: 2. The CDR3 is made up of 16 amino acids. CDR1 is SEHNR and CDR2 is FQNEAQ in the germline V gene (reference sequence). The rearrangement uses TRBV7-9 and TRBJ1-4, with TRBD1 matching 11 bases. What was sequenced was PBMCs. The receptor was isolated from a woman between 40 and 55 years old in good health and CMV-seropositive. The chain's CDR3 is CASSTGQGATNEKLFF. The CDR3 nucleotides are TGTGCCAGCAGCACGGGACAGGGGGCAACTAATGAAAAACTGTTTTTT.